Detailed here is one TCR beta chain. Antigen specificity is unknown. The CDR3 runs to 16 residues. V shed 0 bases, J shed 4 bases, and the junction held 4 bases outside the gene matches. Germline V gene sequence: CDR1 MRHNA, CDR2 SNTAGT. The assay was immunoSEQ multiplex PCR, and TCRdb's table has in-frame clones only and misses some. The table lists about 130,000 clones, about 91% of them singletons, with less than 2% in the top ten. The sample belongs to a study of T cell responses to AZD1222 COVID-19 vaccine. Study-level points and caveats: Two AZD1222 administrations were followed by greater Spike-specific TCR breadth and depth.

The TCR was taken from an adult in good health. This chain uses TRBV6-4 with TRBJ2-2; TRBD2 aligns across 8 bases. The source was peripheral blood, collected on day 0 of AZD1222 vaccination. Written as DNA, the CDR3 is TGTGCCAGCAGTGACTCGAGTAGCGGGACCACCGGGGAGCTGTTTTTT. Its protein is CASSDSSSGTTGELFF.